Below, 20 T cell receptor beta chains from the same sample are listed, as sequenced in a study of tumor-infiltrating lymphocytes in primary liver carcinoma. Starting material for RNA and DNA co-extraction consisted of roughly 18-34 mg of unsorted bulk tissue. TCR beta cDNA was prepared out of 500 ng total RNA by means of a constant-region primer. Amplification in three nested multiplex PCR rounds with slightly modified ARM-PCR gave rise to TCR beta libraries. With TRBV1-TRBV30 forward primers and a C-beta reverse primer, the first two PCR rounds were run for about 10 cycles each. TCRdb ran MiXCR on the multiplex PCR reads and lists one entry per CDR3 protein. The top ten hold less than 20% of the sample, which has under 85,000 distinct CDR3 sequences, 72% seen once. Sequencing was performed on liver tumor tissue from sampling region 1. Subset defined: tumor region T1, superior pole. Receptors were obtained from a man aged 35-49 years with primary liver carcinoma and hepatitis B virus infection.

Note on this clonotype: The CDR3 ends on some other residue instead of the conserved phenylalanine or tryptophan, so this is likely a read error. CDR3 region: CACLGFSSAEELFY. In DNA, the CDR3 is TGTGCCTGTCTGGGATTCAGCAGCGCCGAGGAGCTGTTTTAT. The rearrangement joins TRBV30 to TRBJ2-2; no firm D call. The germline CDR1 and CDR2 sequences are GTSNPN and SVGIG (reference sequence). CDR3 size: 14 residues. Between the trimmed V and J ends, which lost 6 bases and 10 bases, there was a span of 21 bases.

This clonotype has only a few counts. The junction does not match germline at one end; this may be a read error. The V call is TRBV10-2, the J call TRBJ2-2; 7 positions agree with TRBD1. Looked up from germline, CDR1 is WSHSY and CDR2 is SAAADI. The CDR3 contains 16 residues. CDR3 loop: CAISPRTGRNTGELLF. CDR3 DNA: TGCGCCATCTCGCCCCGGACGGGAAGGAATACAGGGGAGCTGCTTTTT.

Worth noting for this clonotype: The germline gene is not matched at one end of the junction; a read error may be the cause. This chain uses TRBV12-3 or TRBV12-4 with TRBJ2-2; 7 nucleotides line up with TRBD1. The CDR3 extends over 15 amino acids. Written as DNA, the CDR3 is TGTGCCAGCACCACTCCCGGGACAGTGCCCGGGGAGCCGTTTTTT. Amino acids: CASTTPGTVPGEPFF.

To note about this clonotype: An end of the junction differs from the germline gene, which may be a read error. The chain couples TRBV14 to TRBJ2-2, with 8 nucleotides matching TRBD1. This CDR3 comprises 14 residues. Germline V gives CDR1 SGHDN, CDR2 FVKESK. In DNA, the CDR3 is TGTGCCAGCAGCCAGTCAGTAGCCACAGGGGGGCTGTTTTTT. It translates to CASSQSVATGGLFF.

The J gene is TRBJ1-5, the V gene TRBV12-3 or TRBV12-4; no firm D call. This CDR3 is 13 amino acids long. V was pared by 6 bases and J by 11 bases, with 17 bases between. As DNA, the CDR3 is TGTGCCAGCAGCGCGGACGGCAATCACTCCCAGCATTTT. Protein product: CASSADGNHSQHF.

On this clonotype: Since no conserved phenylalanine or tryptophan closes the CDR3, a read error is the likely cause. CDR3 protein: CASSLYPSGRGSYEQYL. CDR3 DNA: TGCGCCAGCAGCCTTTACCCTAGTGGACGCGGCTCCTACGAGCAGTACTTG. The rearrangement uses TRBV4-1 and TRBJ2-7; D remains unclear. Germline assignment: CDR1 MGHRA and CDR2 YSYEKL. The CDR3 is made up of 17 amino acids. The V end lost 4 bases, the J end lost 0 bases, and 19 bases lay between the germline ends.

Comment on this clonotype: A junction boundary mismatches the germline segment, possibly from a read error. V and J are TRBV10-3 and TRBJ1-1; 12 positions match TRBD1. Germline CDR1 and CDR2: ENHRY and SYGVKD. The CDR3 length is 14 residues. The CDR3 DNA reads TGTGTCATCAGTGGGACAGGGGGCAACACTGAAGCCTTCTTT. Its protein is CVISGTGGNTEAFF.

In the case of this clonotype: At one boundary the junction diverges from the germline segment, which might be a read error. The chain recombines TRBV6-5 with TRBJ2-6; the D gene is possibly TRBD1 (6 bases). The CDR3 runs to 16 residues. The germline V gene has CDR1 MNHEY and CDR2 SVGAGI. CDR3 residues: CASSPQTGAGDNVLTF. The DNA of the CDR3 is TGTGCCAGCAGTCCTCAAACAGGAGCAGGGGACAACGTCCTGACTTTC.

This clonotype was seen once. One end of the junction is discordant with germline, which a read error may explain. The chain employs TRBV7-9 and TRBJ2-7, with D perhaps assigned TRBD1 or TRBD2 (5 bases each). Per the germline V gene, CDR1 is SEHNR and CDR2 is FQNEAQ (reference sequence). This CDR3 spans 13 amino acids. The CDR3 region is CASSRDAAYQQYF. CDR3 in DNA: TGTGCCAGCAGTCGGGACGCCGCCTACCAGCAGTACTTC.

On this clonotype itself: Because it lacks the conserved phenylalanine or tryptophan at the end, this CDR3 is likely a read error. This chain joins TRBV6-5 and TRBJ1-1; TRBD1 might be the D (6 bases). Per the germline V gene, CDR1 is MNHEY and CDR2 is SVGAGI. The CDR3 loop spans 13 amino acids. Trimming cost V 5 bases and J 1 base, with 8 bases left between them. The CDR3 DNA sequence: TGTGCCAGCAGTCACAGGGAGAACACTGAAGCTTTCCTT. Its protein is CASSHRENTEAFL.

With respect to this clonotype: This may be a read error: a much more frequent sequence differs by one nucleotide. The chain couples TRBV24-1 to TRBJ2-1, with D possibly TRBD2 on 5 matching bases. The CDR3 contains 15 residues. Looked up from germline, CDR1 is KGHDR and CDR2 is SFDVKD. CDR3 loop: CATRDSRASLSEQFF. The CDR3 DNA sequence: TGTGCCACCAGAGATTCGCGGGCCTCCTTAAGCGAGCAGTTCTTC.

With regard to this clonotype: Because the CDR3 is missing its conserved closing phenylalanine or tryptophan, this is likely a read error. V usage is TRBV28 and J usage is TRBJ2-3; D not certain. The germline CDR1 and CDR2 sequences are MDHEN and SYDVKM. There are 16 residues in the CDR3. V gave up 9 bases and J gave up 5 bases, with 24 bases separating them. CDR3 amino acids: CASSSAVTFVGDTQYS. The CDR3 DNA follows: TGTGCCAGTAGCTCCGCAGTGACTTTCGTGGGAGATACGCAGTATTCT.

On this clonotype itself: The junction and the germline gene differ at one end; a read error may be behind it. This chain links TRBV4-2 with TRBJ2-3; 10 bases fit TRBD1. Per the germline V gene, CDR1 is LGHNA and CDR2 is YNFKEQ. The length of the CDR3 is 15 residues. CDR3 coding DNA: TGTGTCAGCAGCCAAGGACAGGGGGATTTGGATACGCAGTACTTT. This encodes CVSSQGQGDLDTQYF.

As concerns this clonotype: The conserved phenylalanine or tryptophan normally closing the CDR3 is absent here, so this likely arose from a read error. J is TRBJ2-3 and V is TRBV11-3; D call uncertain. The CDR3 extends over 13 amino acids. From germline, CDR1 is SGHNT and CDR2 YENEEA. The CDR3 nucleotides are TGTGTCAGCAACTGGGGTGAGGCAGATACGCAGTATCTT. It codes for CVSNWGEADTQYL.

The table lists this clonotype with a few counts. CDR3 region: CASNMGPSEETQYF. In DNA form, the CDR3 reads TGTGCCAGCAATATGGGCCCCTCCGAGGAGACCCAGTACTTC. The chain combines TRBV6-5 with TRBJ2-5; no firm D call. In germline, CDR1 is MNHEY, CDR2 SVGAGI. V lost 7 bases, J lost 5 bases, and 17 bases lay in between. The CDR3 is 14 residues long.

As to this clonotype: The CDR3 does not close with the conserved phenylalanine or tryptophan, likely indicating a read error. J is TRBJ2-2 and V is TRBV6-6; TRBD2 matches 8 bases. This CDR3 region has 16 residues. The germline V gene encodes CDR1 MNHNY and CDR2 SVGAGI (reference sequence). Here the CDR3 DNA reads TGTGTCAGCACCACGGGGGGGCAGAGGAACACCGGGGAGCTGTTTCTT. Amino acid sequence: CVSTTGGQRNTGELFL.

This clonotype was counted a single time. An end of the junction differs from the germline gene, which may be a read error. The chain combines TRBV6-5 with TRBJ2-7; a weak D match, TRBD2 (5 bases). The CDR3 length is 17 residues. CDR1 and CDR2 (germline): MNHEY, SVGAGI. The chain's CDR3 is CASSCRDIGRRENEQYF. CDR3 sequence (DNA): TGTGCTAGCAGTTGCCGGGATATCGGTAGGCGAGAGAACGAGCAGTACTTC.

To note about this clonotype: One end of the junction varies from germline; a read error may be responsible. The rearrangement uses TRBV4-1 and TRBJ2-7; D is perhaps TRBD1 (5 bases). Germline V CDR1 and CDR2: MGHRA, YSYEKL. The CDR3 loop spans 14 amino acids. The CDR3 bases are TGCGCCACCAGCCGCATATACCAGGGTGCCGAGCAGTACTTC. Protein product: CATSRIYQGAEQYF.

Details on this clonotype: One end of the junction does not line up with germline, which may come from a read error. V is TRBV7-3 and J is TRBJ1-3; D is unresolved. The CDR3 loop spans 16 amino acids. CDR1 is SGHTA, CDR2 FQGTGA, per germline. CDR3 in DNA: TGTGCCAGCAACTTAACGAGAGAGAGCTCTGGAAACACCATATATTTT. Translation gives CASNLTRESSGNTIYF.

The V call is TRBV2, the J call TRBJ2-3, with 7 bases matching TRBD1. V trimming: 8 bases; J trimming: 5 bases; junction bases outside the gene matches: 10. CDR3 length: 14 amino acids. Germline-derived CDR1 and CDR2 are SNHLY and FYNNEI. The CDR3 sequence is CASVADRAGDTQYF. CDR3 nucleotide sequence: TGTGCCAGCGTGGCCGACAGGGCGGGAGATACGCAGTATTTT.